Sequencing of this T cell receptor (beta chain) was carried out in a study of blood T cell repertoires in COVID-19. Study-wide context: Acute-phase and convalescent COVID-19 samples originated in the United States, Italy and Spain. The cDNA or gDNA used as material had been derived from T cells, B-cell-depleted T cells, or PBMCs.

Per the authors' pipeline: Estimates of nucleated cell counts were drawn from the amplification of reference gene primers. Profiled with immunoSEQ multiplex PCR; TCRdb holds only in-frame clones, not every one. The V and J calls and clone size are taken from that table; D and trimming were inferred from the DNA. The sample contains approximately 54,000 clones, roughly 79% of which appear only once. The CDR3 is 15 amino acids. J was trimmed by 1 base and V by 4 bases; bases with no gene match: 2. The germline CDR1 and CDR2 sequences are LGHNA and YNFKEQ. The source is a woman aged 55-69 years with acute or convalescent COVID-19. The rearrangement links TRBV4-2 to TRBJ2-2; the match to TRBD1 covers 8 bases. Sequencing was performed on peripheral blood. CDR3 residues: CASSLGTGNTGELFF. CDR3 in DNA: TGTGCCAGCAGCCTTGGGACAGGGAACACCGGGGAGCTGTTTTTT.